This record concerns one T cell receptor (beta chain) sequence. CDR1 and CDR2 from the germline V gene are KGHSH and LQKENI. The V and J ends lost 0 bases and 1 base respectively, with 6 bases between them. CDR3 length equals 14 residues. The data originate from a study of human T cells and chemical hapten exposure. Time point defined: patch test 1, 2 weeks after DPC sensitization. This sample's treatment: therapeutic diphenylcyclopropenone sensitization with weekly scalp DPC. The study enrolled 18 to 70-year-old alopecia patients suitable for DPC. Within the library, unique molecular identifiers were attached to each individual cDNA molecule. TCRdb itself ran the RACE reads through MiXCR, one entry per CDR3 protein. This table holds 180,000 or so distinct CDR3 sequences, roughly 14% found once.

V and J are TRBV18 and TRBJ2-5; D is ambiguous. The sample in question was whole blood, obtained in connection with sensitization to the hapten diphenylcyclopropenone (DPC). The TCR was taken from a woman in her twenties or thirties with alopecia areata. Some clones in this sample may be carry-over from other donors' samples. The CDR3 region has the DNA TGTGCCAGCTCACCACCGGTCAGCCAAGAGACCCAGTACTTC. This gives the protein CASSPPVSQETQYF.